Listed below are T cell receptor beta chains from one sample, sequenced in a study of blood T cell repertoires in COVID-19. Measured with immunoSEQ multiplex PCR; TCRdb has only the in-frame clones, and not every one. Of some 410,000 clones in the sample, 70% to 90% were seen once. Sequenced material: PBMCs or T cells enriched from blood (not recorded which). Receptor source: a woman aged 30 to 39 with acute COVID-19. CDR3s include the opening cysteine and the closing phenylalanine or tryptophan. A D gene is named only where the DNA matches it firmly. Expanded clones get a size class; other rows say once, few or many, or leave the size out.

CDR3 length,clone size,D gene,J gene,V gene,CDR3 DNA,CDR3 protein
14,.,TRBD2,TRBJ2-1,TRBV7-8,TGTGCCAGCAGCTTTGCGGGGGGGCCAAATGAGCAGTTCTTC,CASSFAGGPNEQFF
13,.,TRBD1,TRBJ1-5,TRBV11-2,TGTGCCAGCAGCTTTCAGGCAGGGGGCCCCCAGCATTTT,CASSFQAGGPQHF
17,.,TRBD1,TRBJ2-1,TRBV5-1,TGCGCCAGCAGCTTCTTCAGGGGGCAGAGGTCCTACAATGAGCAGTTCTTC,CASSFFRGQRSYNEQFF
16,.,.,TRBJ2-3,TRBV7-3,TGTGCCAGCAGCTTGTTGCCTGGACAGTTCACAGATACGCAGTATTTT,CASSLLPGQFTDTQYF
16,.,TRBD2,TRBJ2-3,TRBV5-6,TGTGCCAGCAGCGGGTTCAGCGGGGGGCGGACAGATACGCAGTATTTT,CASSGFSGGRTDTQYF
12,.,TRBD2,TRBJ2-3,TRBV29-1,TGCAGCAACGAGCGGGGGACAGATACGCAGTATTTT,CSNERGTDTQYF
11,.,.,TRBJ1-2,TRBV20-1,TGCAGTGCTAGAGCGGACTATGGCTACACCTTC,CSARADYGYTF
14,.,TRBD2,TRBJ2-3,TRBV30,TGTGCCTCTACTAGCGGGGGCCACACAGATACGCAGTATTTT,CASTSGGHTDTQYF
13,.,TRBD1,TRBJ1-5,TRBV2,TGTGCCAGCAGGGGACAGGGAGGACAGCCCCAGCATTTT,CASRGQGGQPQHF
14,.,.,TRBJ2-5,TRBV5-4,TGTGCCAGCAGTCCCGGGGGGACACAAGAGACCCAGTACTTC,CASSPGGTQETQYF
15,.,TRBD1,TRBJ1-1,TRBV9,TGTGCCAGCAGCGCCAGCTCGCCAGGGGGAGGTGAAGCTTTCTTT,CASSASSPGGGEAFF
14,.,TRBD1,TRBJ1-1,TRBV29-1,TGCAGCGTTGGTACAGGGGCAGGAAGCACTGAAGCTTTCTTT,CSVGTGAGSTEAFF
15,.,.,TRBJ1-1,TRBV9,TGTGCCAGCGGGGAAAATGAACAGGGTTCGACTGAAGCTTTCTTT,CASGENEQGSTEAFF
14,.,TRBD1,TRBJ1-1,TRBV20-1,TGCAGTGCTAGTCTCCGGGACAGGGACACTGAAGCTTTCTTT,CSASLRDRDTEAFF
14,once,TRBD1,TRBJ2-7,TRBV2,TGTGCCAGCAGTGACATCGGACAGGACTACGAGCAGTACTTC,CASSDIGQDYEQYF
14,.,TRBD1,TRBJ1-5,TRBV7-2,TGTGCCAGCAGCTGGGGACAGTCGAATCAGCCCCAGCATTTT,CASSWGQSNQPQHF
13,once,TRBD1,TRBJ1-2,TRBV5-6,TGTGCCAGCAGCCGGGACAGCCGAGAGGGCTACACCTTC,CASSRDSREGYTF